The rows below give T cell receptor beta chains drawn from one sample of a study of Graves' ophthalmopathy and Graves' hyperthyroidism. TCRdb reprocessed the multiplex PCR reads via MiXCR and lists one record per CDR3 protein. The sample has around 170,000 distinct CDR3 sequences; under 40% are singletons. Specimen: peripheral blood. Receptors originate from a woman aged 40 to 55 with Graves' ophthalmopathy. The CDR3 runs from the conserved cysteine through the conserved F or W. A D gene is named only where the DNA matches it firmly. The size field is filled for only some rows; it gives once, few, many or a size class.

TRBJ1-6 | NA | many | 16 | TRBV27 | TGTGCCAGCAGTTCCCAGGAGAGCTCCTATAATTCACCCCTCCACTTT | CASSSQESSYNSPLHF
TRBJ2-2 | NA | many | 14 | TRBV28 | TGTGCCAGCAGTCTCCAGGGGTACGCCGGGGAGCTGTTTTTT | CASSLQGYAGELFF
TRBJ1-5 | TRBD1 | once | 13 | TRBV6-1 | TGTGCCAGCCGACAGGGCCAGCATCAGCCCCAGCATTTT | CASRQGQHQPQHF
TRBJ2-7 | TRBD1 | NA | 17 | TRBV25-1 | TGTGCCAGCAGTGCTAAATCGACAGGGGGCGATCGCTACGAGCAGTACTTC | CASSAKSTGGDRYEQYF
TRBJ2-7 | NA | NA | 15 | TRBV12-3/TRBV12-4 | TGTGCCAGCAGTTCCCCCCTCGGGACCACCTACGAGCAGTACTTC | CASSSPLGTTYEQYF
TRBJ2-3 | TRBD2 | many | 17 | TRBV11-2 | TGTGCCAGCAGCTTAGGGGCTAGCGGGGGACCGTCAGATACGCAGTATTTT | CASSLGASGGPSDTQYF
TRBJ1-2 | NA | NA | 13 | TRBV24-1 | TGTGCCACCAGTGACAGACAGGCCGTTGGCTACACCTTC | CATSDRQAVGYTF
TRBJ2-7 | TRBD1 | few | 14 | TRBV7-2 | TGTGCCAGCAGCTTAGACAGGGGGCCAAGCGAGCAGTACTTC | CASSLDRGPSEQYF
TRBJ1-5 | TRBD1 | many | 14 | TRBV5-5 | TGTGCCAGCAGCTTGGACACAGGGGATCAGCCCCAGCATTTT | CASSLDTGDQPQHF
TRBJ1-2 | NA | many | 14 | TRBV3-1 | TGTGCCAGCAGCCAACCCCAGGGATCGGATGGCTACACCTTC | CASSQPQGSDGYTF
TRBJ2-7 | NA | NA | 12 | TRBV6-5 | TGTGCCAGCAGTTACGAAAGAGGACGGGAGTACTTC | CASSYERGREYF
TRBJ1-1 | TRBD1 | many | 14 | TRBV11-3 | TGTGCCAGCAACCCGGGACAGGGGATCACTGAAGCTTTCTTT | CASNPGQGITEAFF
TRBJ1-1 | NA | NA | 15 | TRBV6-1 | TGTGCCAGCAGTGAAGCGGGGGGTAGGAACACTGAAGCTTTCTTT | CASSEAGGRNTEAFF
TRBJ1-2 | NA | many | 11 | TRBV7-9 | TGTGCCAGCAACCTAAGGGGTGGCTACACCTTC | CASNLRGGYTF
TRBJ2-5 | TRBD2 | NA | 17 | TRBV6-2/TRBV6-3 | TGTGCCAGCAGTTATAGTCTAGCGGATCACTACCGGGAGACCCAGTACTTC | CASSYSLADHYRETQYF
TRBJ2-2 | NA | many | 12 | TRBV12-3/TRBV12-4 | TGTGCCAGCAGCCCACTTGGAGGGGAGCTGTTTTTT | CASSPLGGELFF